This T cell receptor beta chain was sequenced for a study of T cell responses to AZD1222 COVID-19 vaccine. This table comes from immunoSEQ multiplex PCR, and its TCRdb copy is limited to in-frame clones, with some not included. The table records tens of thousands of clones, 70% to 85% of them present only once. As concerns this clone: Its specificity is not known.

Germline V gene lookup returns CDR1 SGHAT and CDR2 FQDESV (reference sequence). CDR3 length equals 12 residues. The V segment lost 8 bases and the J segment 4 bases; nucleotides outside the gene matches: 4. General study results and limits: Clonal diversity was possibly underestimated, and the donors were mostly white British, with more females. Only after the peak T cell response were repertoires sampled. After two AZD1222 doses, spike-specific TCR breadth and depth rose versus day 0.

This chain joins TRBV11-1 and TRBJ1-1; TRBD1 matches at 7 bases. Sequenced here: peripheral blood, sampled on day 0 of MenACWY control vaccination. The receptor was derived from an adult in good health. In DNA form, the CDR3 reads TGTGCCAGCCAGGGGGTGGTCACTGAAGCTTTCTTT. Translating gives CASQGVVTEAFF.